Listed below are T cell receptor beta chains from one sample, sequenced in a study of shared T cell receptors in the human thymus. Sequencing used immunoSEQ multiplex PCR; TCRdb keeps in-frame clones, though not all of them. The profile shows about 380,000 clones, more than 85% of them singletons. Material for sequencing was thymocytes. The receptors derive from a human donor. The CDR3 runs from the conserved cysteine through the conserved F or W. The order of the fields is V gene, CDR3 length, clone size, D gene, J gene, CDR3 DNA, CDR3 protein. The D gene is left open where the match is weak. Clone size is not always given. Where it is, it says once, few, many or a class for expanded clones.

V: TRBV18
length: 13
size: -
D: TRBD2
J: TRBJ2-7
DNA: TGTGCCAGCGCCAGAGCGGGATTGAACGAGCAGTACTTC
CDR3: CASARAGLNEQYF

V: TRBV5-4
length: 15
size: -
D: TRBD2
J: TRBJ2-7
DNA: TGTGCCAGCAGCTCCCTAGCGGGAGGCACCTACGAGCAGTACTTC
CDR3: CASSSLAGGTYEQYF

V: TRBV19
length: 18
size: -
D: TRBD2
J: TRBJ2-4
DNA: TGTGCCAGTAGTCTTGCTAGCGGGAGGGCCTATGCCAAAAACATTCAGTACTTC
CDR3: CASSLASGRAYAKNIQYF

V: TRBV7-9
length: 13
size: -
D: TRBD1
J: TRBJ2-7
DNA: TGTGCCAGCAGCTCCGACAGGGTAGGCGAGCAGTACTTC
CDR3: CASSSDRVGEQYF

V: TRBV7-2
length: 16
size: -
D: TRBD2
J: TRBJ2-1
DNA: TGTGCCAGCAGCTCTGGGACTAGCGGGAGTAACAATGAGCAGTTCTTC
CDR3: CASSSGTSGSNNEQFF

V: TRBV14
length: 13
size: -
D: -
J: TRBJ2-5
DNA: TGTGCCAGCAGCCAAGCCGATAAAGAGACCCAGTACTTC
CDR3: CASSQADKETQYF

V: TRBV27
length: 15
size: -
D: -
J: TRBJ2-1
DNA: TGTGCCAGCAGTTTGGGACCGCGCTCCTACAATGAGCAGTTCTTC
CDR3: CASSLGPRSYNEQFF

V: TRBV6-1
length: 17
size: once
D: TRBD1
J: TRBJ2-7
DNA: TGTGCCAGCAGTGAAGCTGGACCGGGACAGGCTCGGGACGAGCAGTACTTC
CDR3: CASSEAGPGQARDEQYF

V: TRBV5-6
length: 13
size: -
D: -
J: TRBJ2-7
DNA: TGTGCCAGCAGCGATCACAGTACCTACGAGCAGTACTTC
CDR3: CASSDHSTYEQYF

V: TRBV29-1
length: 19
size: -
D: -
J: TRBJ2-5
DNA: TGCAGCGTTGAAGATCGGGGGGCCAGGGGGAGGATCACCCGGGAGACCCAGTACTTC
CDR3: CSVEDRGARGRITRETQYF